The 27 T cell receptor beta chains below come from one sample, sequenced in a study of ipilimumab plus nivolumab after autologous stem cell transplantation (dated by TCRdb to the early 2020s). The library was produced with the immunoSEQ multiplex PCR assay. TCRdb carries this immuneACCESS record with in-frame sequences only. Its versions omit some clonotypes, under half of them owing to an unresolved V gene in the studies checked, with the rest unexplained. The sample table contains roughly 16,000 clones; only one count was recorded for 75% to 85% of them. More than 20% of the sample belongs to the ten largest clones. The specimen comprised PBMCs, sampled in a trial of ipilimumab plus nivolumab as post-transplant consolidation. Receptors were obtained from a male donor with diffuse large B-cell lymphoma.

This chain uses TRBV7-9 with TRBJ1-1; D is uncertain. The CDR3 totals 11 residues. Trimming took 5 bases from V and 8 from J, leaving 9 bases between them. CDR1 and CDR2 from the germline V gene are SEHNR and FQNEAQ (reference sequence). CDR3 nucleotide sequence: TGTGCCAGCAGCGATACGTGGGAAGCTTTCTTT. This gives the protein CASSDTWEAFF. The full variable domain, rest sourced from reference TRBV7-9 and TRBJ1-1, is DTGVSQNPRHKITKRGQNVTFRCDPISEHNRLYWYRQTLGQGPEFLTYFQNEAQLEKSRLLSDRFSAERPKGSFSTLEIQRTEQGDSAMYLCASSDTWEAFFGQGTRLTVV.

Only one count was recorded for this clone. The V call is TRBV5-1, the J call TRBJ2-5; D is uncertain. The CDR3 extends over 15 amino acids. Trimming took 4 bases from V and 5 from J, leaving 18 bases between them. The V gene's germline CDR1 is SGHRS and CDR2 YFSETQ. The CDR3 nucleotides read TGCGCCAGCAGCGAACCTGATGGGCGGCGTGAGACCCAGTACTTC. As protein: CASSEPDGRRETQYF.

V and J are TRBV4-2 and TRBJ2-5; the match to TRBD1 covers 7 bases. TRBJ2-7 matches the DNA end more closely, so the J call is doubtful. Germline V gene lookup returns CDR1 LGHNA and CDR2 YNFKEQ. This CDR3 is built from 14 residues. The DNA for the CDR3 is TGTGCCAGCAGCCAAGGGGGGACAGTCTACGAGCAGTACTTC. It translates to CASSQGGTVYEQYF.

The chain uses TRBV7-3 and TRBJ2-7; D perhaps matches TRBD1 (6 bases). This CDR3 has 15 amino acids. The ends were cut back, 3 bases at V and 3 bases at J, with 15 bases in the middle. Germline CDR1 SGHTA, CDR2 FQGTGA. Here the CDR3 reads CASSLIPGHFYEQYF. As DNA, the CDR3 is TGTGCCAGCAGCTTGATCCCGGGACACTTCTACGAGCAGTACTTC.

J is TRBJ1-5 and V is TRBV7-2, with a tentative D call TRBD1 (5 bases). The CDR3 consists of 14 residues. V dropped 5 bases and J dropped 0 bases, with 8 bases sitting between them. The V gene's germline CDR1 is SGHTA and CDR2 FQGNSA. The chain's CDR3 is CASSPTVSNQPQHF. For the CDR3, the DNA is TGTGCCAGCAGCCCGACAGTTAGCAATCAGCCCCAGCATTTT. Full variable domain (remainder filled in from reference TRBV7-2 and TRBJ1-5): GAGVSQSPSNKVTEKGKDVELRCDPISGHTALYWYRQSLGQGLEFLIYFQGNSAPDKSGLPSDRFSAERTGGSVSTLTIQRTQQEDSAVYLCASSPTVSNQPQHFGDGTRLSIL.

This chain links TRBV5-1 with TRBJ2-5; 8 bases line up with TRBD1. Germline CDR1 SGHRS, CDR2 YFSETQ. CDR3 length: 15 amino acids. With V trimmed by 7 bases and J by 1 base, 9 bases remained unmatched. The CDR3 sequence: CASGPGQALQETQYF. CDR3 DNA sequence: TGCGCCAGCGGTCCGGGACAGGCGCTCCAAGAGACCCAGTACTTC.

The chain joins TRBV28 to TRBJ2-1; 7 nucleotides line up with TRBD2. Germline V gene lookup returns CDR1 MDHEN and CDR2 SYDVKM. Trimming cost V 2 bases and J 2 bases; bases outside gene matches: 3. The CDR3 is made up of 15 amino acids. CDR3 DNA: TGTGCCAGCAGTTTAGTCCTAGCGGCCTACAATGAGCAGTTCTTC. It translates to CASSLVLAAYNEQFF.

The chain combines TRBV19 with TRBJ2-7; TRBD1 agrees at 7 bases. J was trimmed by 3 bases and V by 1 base; bases with no gene match: 9. The CDR3 spans 16 residues. CDR1 is LNHDA, CDR2 SQIVND, per germline (reference sequence). CDR3 coding DNA: TGTGCCAGTAGTATAGGGTTTACAGGGGCACACTACGAGCAGTACTTC. Encoded protein: CASSIGFTGAHYEQYF.

V usage is TRBV14 and J usage is TRBJ2-4, with D perhaps TRBD1 or TRBD2 (6 bases each). The CDR3 is made up of 13 amino acids. CDR1 and CDR2 (germline): SGHDN, FVKESK. V was clipped by 8 bases and J by 6 bases, with 14 bases between them. The CDR3: CASSPGGRNIQYF. The CDR3 DNA is TGTGCCAGCTCCCCTGGGGGGCGAAACATTCAGTACTTC.

The J gene is TRBJ2-1, the V gene TRBV19, with D possibly TRBD1 on 5 matching bases. This CDR3 is 17 amino acids long. Trimming took 6 bases from V and 8 from J, leaving 26 bases between them. Germline lookup yields CDR1 LNHDA and CDR2 SQIVND (reference sequence). CDR3 in DNA: TGTGCCAGTAGCCGACCCAGTAGGGGCATCGGATCTTATGAGCAGTTCTTC. This sequence encodes CASSRPSRGIGSYEQFF.

V gene TRBV6-1 combines with J gene TRBJ1-1; 8 nucleotides agree with TRBD1. Looked up from germline, CDR1 is MNHNS and CDR2 is SASEGT. The CDR3 has 15 amino acids. V gave up 5 bases and J gave up 6 bases; unmatched junction bases: 11. The CDR3 reads CASSTGGKWIPEAFF. The CDR3 nucleotides are TGTGCCAGCAGTACAGGGGGAAAATGGATCCCTGAAGCTTTCTTT.

This chain joins TRBV5-1 and TRBJ1-1, with 9 bases fitting TRBD1. Germline V lookup: CDR1 SGHRS, CDR2 YFSETQ. This CDR3 is 14 amino acids long. V lost 1 base and J lost 4; bases outside the gene matches: 2. The CDR3 spells CASSLTGGSTEAFF. CDR3 coding DNA: TGCGCCAGCAGCTTGACAGGGGGCAGCACTGAAGCTTTCTTT.

CDR3 DNA sequence: TGTGCCAGCAGCCCGGGGGGCGGGGGGCAAGAGACCCAGTACTTC. Its translation: CASSPGGGGQETQYF. The gene calls are TRBV11-2 and TRBJ2-5; 8 bases are a match to TRBD2. CDR3 length: 15 residues. After removal of 5 bases from V and 2 bases from J, the junction contained 7 bases not matched to a gene. Germline CDR1 and CDR2: SGHAT and FQNNGV.

The V call is TRBV7-9, the J call TRBJ2-5; tentative D call: TRBD1 (5 bases). The V gene's germline CDR1 is SEHNR and CDR2 FQNEAQ (reference sequence). The CDR3 is made up of 16 amino acids. Trimming took 2 bases from V and 2 from J, leaving 15 bases between them. The CDR3 region has the DNA TGTGCCAGCAGCTTAAATGCAGGCCAGGGTCAAGAGACCCAGTACTTC. Translation gives CASSLNAGQGQETQYF.

This chain joins TRBV18 and TRBJ1-6, with D perhaps TRBD1 (5 bases). The CDR3 is made up of 13 amino acids. Trimming took 6 bases from V and 8 from J, leaving 11 bases between them. CDR1 KGHSH and CDR2 LQKENI come from the germline V gene. As DNA, the CDR3 is TGTGCCAGCTCGACGGGGCAAGATTCACCCCTCCACTTT. Protein sequence: CASSTGQDSPLHF.

The rearrangement joins TRBV7-9 to TRBJ1-3, with D tentatively TRBD1 (5 bases). V was cut by 5 bases and J by 4 bases, with 15 bases left in between. Germline CDR1 and CDR2: SEHNR and FQNEAQ (reference sequence). The CDR3 contains 15 residues. The CDR3 DNA reads as TGTGCCAGCAGCCGTCGGTCGACAGCAGGAAACACCATATATTTT. Translating gives CASSRRSTAGNTIYF.

V and J are TRBV5-8 and TRBJ2-3; D is undetermined. The V and J ends lost 2 bases and 6 bases respectively, with 16 bases between them. CDR1 is SGHTS and CDR2 is YDEGEE in the germline V gene. This CDR3 is built from 15 residues. The CDR3 DNA is TGTGCCAGCAGCTTACGCCCATGGGCTCAGGATACGCAGTATTTT. The encoded protein is CASSLRPWAQDTQYF.

The chain recombines TRBV2 with TRBJ1-1; TRBD1 agrees at 7 bases. V lost 1 base and J lost 3; bases outside the gene matches: 2. CDR1 and CDR2 (germline): SNHLY, FYNNEI. This CDR3 is built from 14 residues. CDR3 region: CASSEEGAHTEAFF. CDR3 DNA sequence: TGTGCCAGCAGTGAAGAGGGGGCTCACACTGAAGCTTTCTTT.

The CDR3, as DNA: TGTGCCAGCAGCTTAGAGGGCAGGAACACTGAAGCTTTCTTT. It yields the protein CASSLEGRNTEAFF. The chain recombines TRBV7-9 with TRBJ1-1, with unresolved D. CDR3 size: 14 residues. The V end was cut by 1 base, the J end by 1 base, with 7 bases between. The germline gives CDR1 SEHNR, CDR2 FQNEAQ (reference sequence). Combining the CDR3 with reference TRBV7-9 and TRBJ1-1 gives the whole variable domain DTGVSQNPRHKITKRGQNVTFRCDPISEHNRLYWYRQTLGQGPEFLTYFQNEAQLEKSRLLSDRFSAERPKGSFSTLEIQRTEQGDSAMYLCASSLEGRNTEAFFGQGTRLTVV.

The chain is built from TRBV21-1 and TRBJ1-1; the D call TRBD1 from the table was never checked on the DNA. TRBV21-1 is recorded as a pseudogene. CDR3 length: 14 amino acids. CDR3 nucleotide sequence: TGTGCCAGCAGCCGAACAGGGGGCGAAATTCTCGCTTTCTTT. Translation gives CASSRTGGEILAFF.

The rearrangement uses TRBV4-2 and TRBJ1-3; the D gene is possibly TRBD1 (5 bases). The germline gives CDR1 LGHNA, CDR2 YNFKEQ. The CDR3 sequence is 18 residues long. V was clipped by 0 bases and J by 2 bases, with 17 bases between them. The CDR3 spells CASSQDLVGRDPGNTIYF. CDR3 coding DNA: TGTGCCAGCAGCCAAGATCTCGTCGGCAGGGACCCTGGAAACACCATATATTTT.

On this clone: A junction boundary mismatches the germline segment, possibly from a read error. The chain recombines TRBV28 with TRBJ1-2; 8 nucleotides align to TRBD1. Germline-derived CDR1 and CDR2 are MDHEN and SYDVKM. This CDR3 has 15 residues. In DNA, the CDR3 is TGTGCCAGCAGATTATCCGGGACAGGATACTCTGGCTACACCTTC. As protein: CASRLSGTGYSGYTF.

This clone was seen a handful of times. J is TRBJ2-6 and V is TRBV4-3; tentatively, D is TRBD1 (5 bases). Germline V gene data show CDR1 as LGHNA and CDR2 as YSLEER. V was pared by 0 bases and J by 0 bases, with 18 bases between. The CDR3 consists of 20 residues. In nucleotides, the CDR3 is TGCGCCAGCAGCCAAGAAGAGGTTGGCAGGGTCCGCTCTGGGGCCAACGTCCTGACTTTC. It specifies CASSQEEVGRVRSGANVLTF.

The chain has TRBV5-6 and TRBJ2-2, with a weak D call TRBD2 (6 bases). The CDR3 loop spans 14 amino acids. In germline, CDR1 is SGHDT, CDR2 YYEEEE. V was cut by 1 base and J by 4 bases, with 8 bases left in between. The CDR3 loop is CASSLRRGTGELFF. The CDR3 DNA sequence: TGTGCCAGCAGCTTGAGGAGGGGCACCGGGGAGCTGTTTTTT.

With respect to this clone: Other nucleotide sequences from this sample produce the same CDR3. The chain couples TRBV15 to TRBJ2-7; 8 bases map to TRBD2. J gave up 3 bases and V 0 bases, and 4 bases lay outside the gene matches. Germline V gene sequence: CDR1 LNHNV, CDR2 YYDKDF (reference sequence). This CDR3 has 15 residues. CDR3 loop: CATSRERAGGYEQYF. CDR3 coding DNA: TGTGCCACCAGCAGAGAAAGGGCGGGAGGCTACGAGCAGTACTTC. Using reference TRBV15 and TRBJ2-7 for the parts outside the CDR3, the full variable domain is DAMVIQNPRYQVTQFGKPVTLSCSQTLNHNVMYWYQQKSSQAPKLLFHYYDKDFNNEADTPDNFQSRRPNTSFCFLDIRSPGLGDTAMYLCATSRERAGGYEQYFGPGTRLTVT.

The chain is built from TRBV27 and TRBJ2-6, with D tentatively TRBD2 (5 bases). The CDR3 length is 15 residues. The V end lost 6 bases, the J end lost 0 bases, and 9 bases lay between the germline ends. Germline CDR1 MNHEY, CDR2 SMNVEV (reference sequence). The CDR3 protein is CASSQLGSGANVLTF. The CDR3, as DNA: TGTGCCAGCAGCCAACTAGGCTCTGGGGCCAACGTCCTGACTTTC.

The V and J genes are TRBV4-2 and TRBJ1-5, with 12 bases fitting TRBD1. CDR1 and CDR2 from the germline V gene are LGHNA and YNFKEQ. This CDR3 has 16 amino acids. V gave up 5 bases and J gave up 5 bases; unmatched junction bases: 7. The CDR3 region is CASSNSGTGGYQPQHF. The CDR3, as DNA: TGTGCCAGCAGCAACTCCGGGACAGGGGGCTATCAGCCCCAGCATTTT.